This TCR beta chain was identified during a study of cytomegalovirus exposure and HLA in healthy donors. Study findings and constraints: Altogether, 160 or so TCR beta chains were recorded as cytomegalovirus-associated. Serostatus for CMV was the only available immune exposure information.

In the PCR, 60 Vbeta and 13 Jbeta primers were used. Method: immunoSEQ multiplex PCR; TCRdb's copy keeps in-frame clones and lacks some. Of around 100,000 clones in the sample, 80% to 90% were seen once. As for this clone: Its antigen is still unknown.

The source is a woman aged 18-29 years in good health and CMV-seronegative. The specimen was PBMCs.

The CDR3 DNA reads TGCGCCAGCAGCGTTCGACAGACGGAGACCCAGTACTTC. It yields the protein CASSVRQTETQYF. The rearrangement links TRBV5-1 to TRBJ2-5; D possibly corresponds to TRBD1 (5 bases). CDR1 and CDR2 (germline): SGHRS, YFSETQ. Trimming took off 4 bases at V and 5 bases at J, with 12 bases between the two ends. This CDR3 has 13 amino acids.